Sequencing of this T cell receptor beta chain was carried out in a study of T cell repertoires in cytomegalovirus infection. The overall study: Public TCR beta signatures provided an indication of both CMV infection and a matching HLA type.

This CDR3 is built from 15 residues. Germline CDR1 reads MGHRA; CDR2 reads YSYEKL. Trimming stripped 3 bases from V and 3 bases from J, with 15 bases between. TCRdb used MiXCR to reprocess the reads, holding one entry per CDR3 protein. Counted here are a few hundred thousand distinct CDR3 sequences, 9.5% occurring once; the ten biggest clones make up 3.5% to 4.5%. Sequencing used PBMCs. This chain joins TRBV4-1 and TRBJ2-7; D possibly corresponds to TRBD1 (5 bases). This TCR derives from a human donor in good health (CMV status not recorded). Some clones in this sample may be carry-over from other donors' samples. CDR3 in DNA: TGCGCCAGCAGCCAGACAGTTGGTGTGAACTACGAGCAGTACTTC. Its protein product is CASSQTVGVNYEQYF.